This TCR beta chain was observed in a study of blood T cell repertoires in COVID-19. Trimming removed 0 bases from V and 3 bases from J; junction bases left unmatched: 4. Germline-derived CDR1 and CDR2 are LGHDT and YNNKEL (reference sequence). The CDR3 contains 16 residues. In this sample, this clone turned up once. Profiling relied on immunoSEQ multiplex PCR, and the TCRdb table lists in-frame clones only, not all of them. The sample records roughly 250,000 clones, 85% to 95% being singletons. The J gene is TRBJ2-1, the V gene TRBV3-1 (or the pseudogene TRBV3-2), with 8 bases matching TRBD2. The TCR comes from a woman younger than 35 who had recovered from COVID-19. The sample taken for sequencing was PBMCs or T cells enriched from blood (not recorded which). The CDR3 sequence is CASSQERAGGYNEQFF. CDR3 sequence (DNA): TGTGCCAGCAGCCAAGAAAGGGCGGGAGGCTACAATGAGCAGTTCTTC.